The present TCR beta chain was sequenced within a study of shared clonotypes between healthy human individuals (dated by TCRdb to the early 2020s). Notes on the research overall: Two women and a few men aged 18 to 49 years were included in the cohort. Different laboratories and diverse techniques were used to prepare libraries and sequence TCR repertoires, to increase sequencing depth and limit assay-specific biases. Between about 0.94 and 8.9 billion PBMCs per donor were obtained by leukapheresis. To estimate repertoire size and how much clonotypes are shared between individuals, the study performed deep sequencing of blood TCR repertoires from a few healthy adults. For each donor, three plates each were used for CD4 naive and CD4 memory, two plates were used for CD8 naive, and one plate was used for CD8 memory. The study at large found these results: Rarefaction of sorted-subset datasets indicated incomplete sequencing despite the large sequencing depth. Based on pairwise subsampling, the degree of clonotype sharing among donors was expected to be affected by sequencing depth. Approximately 5% of naive CD4, 3.5% of naive CD8, 2.3% of memory CD4, and about 0.4% of memory CD8 clonotypes were shared across a handful of donors. Only blood was sampled, and tissue TCR repertoires likely differ from those in blood. Because the study included only a small number of donors, the genetic and exposure-history diversity represented was limited. Compared with non-shared clonotypes, clonotypes shared by all four sorted-subset donors had higher generation probabilities. Estimated clonotype richness was generally larger for naive than for memory subsets.

In the case of this clone: It lacks a known antigen. One base away there is no much larger clone; base qualities are not given.

CD8 naive samples were CD45RO-negative cells positively selected for CCR7, giving a CD45RA+CCR7+ population that excluded TemRA cells. The donors were healthy, HIV-negative adults with no recently reported acute infections or vaccinations. Every donor was a Caucasian adult residing in Nashville, Tennessee, USA. Blood was collected by leukapheresis, and PBMCs were isolated by Ficoll-Histopaque density gradient centrifugation and then cryopreserved in liquid nitrogen vapor phase. Analytical flow cytometry was used to check the purity and quantity of each magnetically sorted T cell population. Genomic DNA was isolated from each sorted fraction and quantified by UV absorbance on a Nanodrop 2000c. Germline trimming: 1 base from V, 4 bases from J; junction bases outside gene matches: 7. The cysteine opens and the phenylalanine closes a CDR3 of 16 amino acids. Only the CDR3 DNA stays, 48 bases, in frame from base 1. From a lookup of the germline V gene, CDR1 and CDR2 are SGHDT and YYEEEE.

Using the deep immunoSEQ assay, multiplex PCR amplified TCR CDR3 regions from genomic DNA. Extracted genomic DNA from each cell subset was spread evenly across all wells of several immunoSEQ 96-well plates, with each plate serving as a replicate. For sorted subsets, approximately 190 ng of genomic DNA, equivalent to around 30,000 T cell genomes, went into each replicate PCR. Purified libraries were measured with a Qubit 3.0 fluorometer, size-checked on a Bioanalyzer 2100, and measured again with the KAPA Library Quantification kit. A separate single-read 150-cycle Illumina NextSeq 550 flow cell was used to sequence each immunoSEQ 96-well plate. Turning to the authors' computational methods: Because only junctional sequences without quality scores were contained in the immunoSEQ output, filtering matching that applied to full-length reads could not be performed. To assign V/J genes and CDR3, sequences were annotated against IMGT germline references using PyIR, a Python wrapper for IgBLAST v1.9. Reads were removed for weak V/J assignments (E-value above 1e-6), missing CDR3, stop codons, out-of-frame junctions, or ambiguous translated residues. V3J clonotypes were defined as sequences sharing the same inferred V gene, J gene, and CDR3 amino acid sequence. Percentage overlap between repertoires was computed as shared unique clonotypes divided by the size of the smaller repertoire. RTK rarefaction, the Chao1 estimator, and Recon v2.1 estimates of unobserved clonotypes were used to assess repertoire richness. OLGA was used to compute generation probabilities for all TCRbeta clonotypes that the gDNA method yielded from a handful of donors. TCRdb stores this immuneACCESS table with in-frame sequences only. Part of the clones is absent; in the studies checked, under half of the shortfall reflects unresolved V genes, and no reason is known for the rest. That table is the source of V, J and clone size, and D and trimming were worked out from the DNA. The sample includes about 1.9 million clones, with around 93% observed a single time. Less than 2% of the sample rests with the top ten.

The sequencing sample was made of naive CD8+ T cells from PBMCs. This sample's cell subset or site label indicates: CD45RA+CCR7+. The chain was built from TRBV5-6 and TRBJ2-5, and 10 junction bases match TRBD2. The TCR originated in a young man in good health. Some clones in this sample may be carry-over from other donors' samples. The DNA reads TGTGCCAGCAGCTTGAGGCTAGCGGGAGTTCGAGAGACCCAGTACTTC. It translates to CASSLRLAGVRETQYF.